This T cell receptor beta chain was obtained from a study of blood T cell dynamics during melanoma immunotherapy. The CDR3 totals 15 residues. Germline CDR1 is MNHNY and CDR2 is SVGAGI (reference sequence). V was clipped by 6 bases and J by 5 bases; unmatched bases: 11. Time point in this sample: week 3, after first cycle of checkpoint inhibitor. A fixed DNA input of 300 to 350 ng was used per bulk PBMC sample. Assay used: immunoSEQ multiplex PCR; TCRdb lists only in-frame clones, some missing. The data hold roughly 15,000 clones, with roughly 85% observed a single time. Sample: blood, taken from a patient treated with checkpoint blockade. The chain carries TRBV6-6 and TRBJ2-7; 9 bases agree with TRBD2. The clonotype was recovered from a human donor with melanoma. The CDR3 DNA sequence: TGTGCCAGCAGCAACCTCCGGGGACTAGCAAACGAGCAGTACTTC. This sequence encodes CASSNLRGLANEQYF.